The source of this TCR beta chain is a study of T cell responses to AZD1222 COVID-19 vaccine. Clones were sequenced by immunoSEQ multiplex PCR, and TCRdb holds only the in-frame ones, with some missing. Of some 160,000 clones listed, around 93% are singletons. V dropped 0 bases and J dropped 2 bases, with 11 bases sitting between them. This CDR3 is built from 15 residues. Germline V lookup: CDR1 SEHNR, CDR2 FQNEAQ (reference sequence). This TCR was recovered from an adult in good health. Sequencing used peripheral blood, obtained on day 0 of AZD1222 vaccination. The chain has TRBV7-9 and TRBJ2-7, with TRBD1 as a possible D gene (5 bases). The CDR3 loop reads CASSLAPGPTYEQYF. The DNA for the CDR3 is TGTGCCAGCAGCTTAGCTCCAGGGCCGACCTACGAGCAGTACTTC.